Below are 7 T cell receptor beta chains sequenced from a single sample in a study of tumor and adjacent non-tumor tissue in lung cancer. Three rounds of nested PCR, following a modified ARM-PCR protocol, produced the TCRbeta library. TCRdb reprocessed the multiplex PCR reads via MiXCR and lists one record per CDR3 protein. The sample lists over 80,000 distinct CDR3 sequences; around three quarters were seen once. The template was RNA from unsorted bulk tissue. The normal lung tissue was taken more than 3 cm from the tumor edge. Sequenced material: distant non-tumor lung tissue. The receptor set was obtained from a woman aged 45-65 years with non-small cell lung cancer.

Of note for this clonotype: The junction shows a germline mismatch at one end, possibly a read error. The CDR3 protein is CANSQEGTGRETQYF. The CDR3 DNA is TGCGCCAACAGCCAAGAAGGGACGGGAAGAGAGACCCAGTATTTC. V is TRBV4-1 and J is TRBJ2-5; D is perhaps TRBD1 or TRBD2 (5 bases each). From germline, CDR1 is MGHRA and CDR2 YSYEKL. CDR3 length: 15 amino acids.

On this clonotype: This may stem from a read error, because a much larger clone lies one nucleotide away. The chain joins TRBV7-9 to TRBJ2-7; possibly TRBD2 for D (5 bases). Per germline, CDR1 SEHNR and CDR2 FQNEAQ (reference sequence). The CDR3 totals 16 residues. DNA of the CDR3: TGTGCCTGCAGCCCACCGAGCACTAGATCTGGCAACGAGCAGTACTTC. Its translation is CACSPPSTRSGNEQYF.

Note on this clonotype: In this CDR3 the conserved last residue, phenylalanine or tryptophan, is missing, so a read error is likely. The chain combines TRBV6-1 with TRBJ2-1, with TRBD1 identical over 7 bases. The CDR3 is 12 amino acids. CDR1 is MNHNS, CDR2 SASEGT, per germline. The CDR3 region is CTSSVTGNEQFI. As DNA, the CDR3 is TGTACCAGCAGTGTGACAGGGAATGAGCAGTTCATC.

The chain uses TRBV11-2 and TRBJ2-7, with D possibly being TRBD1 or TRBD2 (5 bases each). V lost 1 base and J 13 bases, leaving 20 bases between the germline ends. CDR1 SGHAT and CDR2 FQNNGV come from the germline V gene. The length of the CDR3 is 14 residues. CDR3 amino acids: CASSLGSGPGERYF. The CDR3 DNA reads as TGTGCCAGCAGCTTAGGGTCGGGGCCGGGCGAGCGATACTTC.

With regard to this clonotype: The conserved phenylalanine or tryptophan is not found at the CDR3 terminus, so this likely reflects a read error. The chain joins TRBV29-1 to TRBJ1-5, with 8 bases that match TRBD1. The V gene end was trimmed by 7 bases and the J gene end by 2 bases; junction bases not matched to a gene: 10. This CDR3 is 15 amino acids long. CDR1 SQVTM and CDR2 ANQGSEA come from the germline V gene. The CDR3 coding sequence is TGCAGCGCCACCTCGCCAGGGGGCGGCAATCAGCCCCAGCATTTA. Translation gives CSATSPGGGNQPQHL.

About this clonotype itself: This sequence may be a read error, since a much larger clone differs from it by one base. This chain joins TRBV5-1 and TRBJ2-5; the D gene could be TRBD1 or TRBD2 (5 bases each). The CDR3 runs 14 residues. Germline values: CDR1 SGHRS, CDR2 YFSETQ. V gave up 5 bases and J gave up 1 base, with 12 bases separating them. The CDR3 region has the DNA TGCGCCAGCAGGCCCGGGGCAACCCAAGAGACCCAGTACTTC. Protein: CASRPGATQETQYF.

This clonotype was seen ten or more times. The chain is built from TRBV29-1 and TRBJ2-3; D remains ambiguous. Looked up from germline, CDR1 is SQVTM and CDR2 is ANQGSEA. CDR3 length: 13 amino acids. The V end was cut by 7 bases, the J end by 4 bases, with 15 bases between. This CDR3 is CSGATGAPDTQYF. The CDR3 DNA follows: TGCAGCGGAGCCACTGGCGCCCCAGATACGCAGTATTTT.